A selection of T cell receptor beta chains follows, all from one sample in a study of vaccination and CD4 T cells after COVID-19. These receptors have no identified antigens. TCRdb reanalysed the PCR reads using MiXCR and keeps one entry per CDR3 protein. This table holds fewer than 7,500 distinct CDR3 sequences, 15% to 20% found once. Input material: CD4+ T cells from blood, cultured in vitro. These receptors originate from a human donor who had recovered from COVID-19. Each CDR3 is given with its conserved first and last residue. The D gene is left open where the match is weak. Clone size, where shown, is once, few, many, or a class for clones that have expanded.

clone_size j_call v_call d_call cdr3_nt cdr3_aa
medium-sized TRBJ1-2 TRBV19 NA TGTGCCAGTAAGACAGCCTATGGCTACACCTTC CASKTAYGYTF
NA TRBJ1-6 TRBV12-3/TRBV12-4 NA TGTGCCAGCAGTCCCCCTGGCAGGGGACGGTCACCCCTCCACTTT CASSPPGRGRSPLHF
NA TRBJ2-7 TRBV28 TRBD1 TGTGCCAGCAGTAGACAGGGGTCGAGCTCCTACGAGCAGTACTTC CASSRQGSSSYEQYF
few TRBJ1-5 TRBV5-1 NA TGCGCCAGCAGCTTGAGGGCAGGGGACAATCAGCCCCAGCATTTT CASSLRAGDNQPQHF
medium-sized TRBJ1-1 TRBV20-1 TRBD1 TGCAGTGCTTATCCGGGACAGGGGTTTCGAGGGACTGAAGCTTTCTTT CSAYPGQGFRGTEAFF
few TRBJ2-3 TRBV6-4 NA NA CASSTSGGTDTQYF
NA TRBJ1-1 TRBV5-1 TRBD1 TGCGCCAGCAGCGGTCTACAGGGGGCAGACACTGAAGCTTTCTTT CASSGLQGADTEAFF
few TRBJ2-3 TRBV6-1 TRBD1 TGTGCCAGCAACCGACAGGGAGAGACAGATACGCAGTATTTT CASNRQGETDTQYF
few TRBJ1-2 TRBV29-1 NA TGCAGCGAAACTTCGAACAGGGACGGCTACACCTTC CSETSNRDGYTF
NA TRBJ1-2 TRBV30 NA TGTGCCTGGAGCGGGTACTATGGCTACACCTTC CAWSGYYGYTF
few TRBJ2-7 TRBV11-2 TRBD2 TGTGCCAGCAGCTTAGCGGGACTAGGTATCTACGAGCAGTACTTC CASSLAGLGIYEQYF
few TRBJ1-2 TRBV5-5 NA TGTGCCAGCAGCTTGGAGGCGGTGGGTGGCTACACCTTC CASSLEAVGGYTF
few TRBJ2-3 TRBV19 TRBD2 TGTGCCAGTAGTATCGGGGGGACCAACACAGATACGCAGTATTTT CASSIGGTNTDTQYF
NA TRBJ1-3 TRBV5-4 NA TGTGCCAGCAGCTTAGCAGGAGGAAACACCATATATTTT CASSLAGGNTIYF
medium-sized TRBJ1-2 TRBV7-6 TRBD1 TGTGCCAGCAGCTTACCTAAAGCAACAGGGGAAGGCGACTATGGCTACACCTTC CASSLPKATGEGDYGYTF
NA TRBJ1-2 TRBV2 NA TGTGCCAGCACGTGGAGGTATCGGGACTATGGCTACACCTTC CASTWRYRDYGYTF
medium-sized TRBJ1-2 TRBV20-1 TRBD1 TGCAGTGCTAGACCGGGACAGGGTGAGGGCTACACCTTC CSARPGQGEGYTF
few TRBJ2-1 TRBV7-2 NA TGTGCCAGCAGCTTAGCGGGGACACCCCCCACTAATGAGCAGTTCTTC CASSLAGTPPTNEQFF
medium-sized TRBJ2-5 TRBV25-1 TRBD2 TGTGCCAGCAGCCGGGGGGGACTAGCGGGTCCTCAAGAGACCCAGTACTTC CASSRGGLAGPQETQYF
medium-sized TRBJ1-5 TRBV19 TRBD1 TGTGCCAGCCAATTCGGGACAGGGAACGATCAGCCCCAGCATTTT CASQFGTGNDQPQHF
NA TRBJ2-1 TRBV29-1 NA TGCAGCGTTGATGGTCGGGATCAGAATGAGCAGTTCTTC CSVDGRDQNEQFF